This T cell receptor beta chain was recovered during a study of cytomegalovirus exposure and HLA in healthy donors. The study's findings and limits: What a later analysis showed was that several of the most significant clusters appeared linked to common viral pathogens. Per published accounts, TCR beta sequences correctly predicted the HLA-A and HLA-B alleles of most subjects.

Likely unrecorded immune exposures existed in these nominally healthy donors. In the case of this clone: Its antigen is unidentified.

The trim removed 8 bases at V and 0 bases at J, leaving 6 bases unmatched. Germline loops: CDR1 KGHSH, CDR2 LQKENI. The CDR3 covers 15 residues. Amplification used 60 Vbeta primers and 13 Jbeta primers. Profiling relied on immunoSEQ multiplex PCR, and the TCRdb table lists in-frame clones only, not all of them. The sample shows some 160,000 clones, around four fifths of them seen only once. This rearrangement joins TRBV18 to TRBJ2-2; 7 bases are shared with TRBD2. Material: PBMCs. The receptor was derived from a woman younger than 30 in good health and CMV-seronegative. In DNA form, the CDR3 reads TGTGCCAGCCAGGTCGGGACTACGAACACCGGGGAGCTGTTTTTT. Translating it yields CASQVGTTNTGELFF.